The 25 T cell receptor beta chains listed next were all sequenced from one sample in a study of identical twins. TCRdb passed the 5' RACE reads through MiXCR, listing each CDR3 protein once. The profile shows over 500,000 distinct CDR3 sequences, about 20% of them singletons. These same records also appear under a second study, on T cells expressing NK-cell markers.

The sequencing sample was made of CD4+ T cells sorted from blood. These receptors were collected from a woman in her late teens or twenties in good health.

This clonotype showed up just a few times. The J gene is TRBJ2-7, the V gene TRBV6-1, with D possibly being TRBD2 (6 bases). This CDR3 has 15 amino acids. Germline CDR1 is MNHNS and CDR2 is SASEGT. V was pared by 5 bases and J by 4 bases, with 18 bases between. CDR3 DNA: TGTGCCAGCAGTAAAACGGGACTCAAGGGATACGAGCAGTACTTC. Encoded protein: CASSKTGLKGYEQYF.

The chain joins TRBV11-2 to TRBJ2-7; 14 nucleotides align to TRBD2. CDR1 is SGHAT, CDR2 FQNNGV, per germline. V lost 2 bases, J lost 4 bases, and 10 bases stayed unmatched. CDR3 size: 18 residues. CDR3 coding DNA: TGTGCCAGCAGCTTACTGCCTGGGACTAGCGGGAGTAGGTACGAGCAGTACTTC. Translating it yields CASSLLPGTSGSRYEQYF.

The chain carries TRBV5-1 and TRBJ2-7, with D hard to call. The length of the CDR3 is 13 residues. V was clipped by 4 bases and J by 4 bases, with 12 bases between them. The germline V gene has CDR1 SGHRS and CDR2 YFSETQ. The DNA for the CDR3 is TGCGCCAGCAGCCCACCCACCCCATACGAGCAGTACTTC. The encoded protein is CASSPPTPYEQYF.

This clonotype came up a few times. The V call is TRBV21-1, the J call TRBJ1-1; the D call in the table, TRBD1, was not verified against the DNA. TRBV21-1 is shown as a pseudogene. CDR3 length: 13 amino acids. CDR3 coding DNA: TGTGCCAGCAGACCACAGGGTTACACTGAAGCTTTCTTT. Protein product: CASRPQGYTEAFF.

This clonotype has a count of ten or more. The chain links TRBV12-3 or TRBV12-4 to TRBJ1-2; D might be TRBD1 (6 bases). Trimming shortened V by 6 bases and J by 0 bases, and 11 bases separated the two germline ends. CDR3 size: 14 residues. CDR3 nucleotides: TGTGCCAGCAGCCCACAGGGTTCTAACTATGGCTACACCTTC. Its translation is CASSPQGSNYGYTF.

DNA for the CDR3: TGTGCCAGCAGCTTCGCACCCGGGAGTGGGGATACGCAGTATTTT. Translated, it gives CASSFAPGSGDTQYF. The chain links TRBV5-5 to TRBJ2-3, with D perhaps matching TRBD2 (6 bases). CDR1 is SGHKS, CDR2 YYEKEE, per germline (reference sequence). CDR3 length: 15 amino acids. V lost 2 bases and J 6 bases, leaving 16 bases between the germline ends. Based on the CDR3 plus reference TRBV5-5 and TRBJ2-3, the full variable domain is DAGVTQSPTHLIKTRGQQVTLRCSPISGHKSVSWYQQVLGQGPQFIFQYYEKEERGRGNFPDRFSARQFPNYSSELNVNALLLGDSALYLCASSFAPGSGDTQYFGPGTRLTVL.

This clonotype was seen only a few times. The chain carries TRBV11-2 and TRBJ2-7; 9 bases align to TRBD1. Germline V gene sequence: CDR1 SGHAT, CDR2 FQNNGV. The trim removed 3 bases at V and 5 bases at J, leaving 2 bases unmatched. This CDR3 has 13 amino acids. Written as DNA, the CDR3 is TGTGCCAGCAGCTTTACAGGGGGCCACGAGCAGTACTTC. Its translation is CASSFTGGHEQYF. The entire variable domain, with the rest obtained from reference TRBV11-2 and TRBJ2-7, is as follows: EAGVAQSPRYKIIEKRQSVAFWCNPISGHATLYWYQQILGQGPKLLIQFQNNGVVDDSQLPKDRFSAERLKGVDSTLKIQPAKLEDSAVYLCASSFTGGHEQYFGPGTRLTVT.

This clonotype was observed at least ten times. This chain joins TRBV10-3 and TRBJ1-6, with D perhaps matching TRBD1 (5 bases). Between the trimmed V and J ends, which lost 0 bases and 9 bases, there was a span of 15 bases. In germline, CDR1 is ENHRY, CDR2 SYGVKD. The CDR3 has 16 amino acids. DNA of the CDR3: TGTGCCATCAGTGAGTCGAATCTCGGGACCAGTTCACCCCTCCACTTT. It translates to CAISESNLGTSSPLHF.

The chain is built from TRBV9 and TRBJ1-2; 10 bases line up with TRBD1. The CDR3 runs to 16 residues. CDR1 is SGDLS and CDR2 is YYNGEE in the germline V gene. V was pared by 0 bases and J by 8 bases, with 10 bases of the junction left unmatched. Here the CDR3 reads CASSVEGRGQGSGYTF. The CDR3, as DNA: TGTGCCAGCAGCGTAGAAGGTCGGGGACAGGGGAGCGGCTACACCTTC.

This clonotype was counted between two and nine times. This sequence joins TRBV5-1 and TRBJ2-7, with 9 bases aligning to TRBD1. The CDR3 is 14 residues long. Germline V lookup: CDR1 SGHRS, CDR2 YFSETQ. J gave up 3 bases and V 4 bases, and 5 bases lay outside the gene matches. Here the CDR3 reads CASSDGTGNYEQYF. CDR3 nucleotide sequence: TGCGCCAGCAGCGACGGGACAGGGAACTACGAGCAGTACTTC.

The chain employs TRBV19 and TRBJ1-5; D gene ambiguous. Germline V gene lookup returns CDR1 LNHDA and CDR2 SQIVND (reference sequence). The CDR3 runs to 16 residues. Trimming took 3 bases from V and 3 from J, leaving 15 bases between them. CDR3 bases: TGTGCCAGTAGTATTGTCGGGGTGCAGAACAATCAGCCCCAGCATTTT. Its translation is CASSIVGVQNNQPQHF.

This clonotype was counted only a few times. The gene calls are TRBV9 and TRBJ2-3; TRBD2 agrees at 11 bases. With 4 bases clipped from V and 6 bases from J, the junction kept 4 bases outside the gene matches. The CDR3 length is 14 residues. The germline V gene encodes CDR1 SGDLS and CDR2 YYNGEE. The DNA of the CDR3 is TGTGCCAGCAGCACTAGCGGGGGTAGGGATACGCAGTATTTT. Translating gives CASSTSGGRDTQYF.

The chain couples TRBV28 to TRBJ2-5, with D perhaps TRBD2 (6 bases). Germline V gene lookup returns CDR1 MDHEN and CDR2 SYDVKM. V was cut by 7 bases and J by 3 bases, with 15 bases left in between. The CDR3 length is 14 residues. CDR3 sequence reads: CASTQPGVKETQYF. CDR3 nucleotides: TGTGCCAGCACCCAGCCGGGGGTTAAAGAGACCCAGTACTTC.

The chain combines TRBV4-3 with TRBJ2-4, with 7 bases aligning to TRBD2. CDR3 length: 17 amino acids. Germline trimming cut 0 bases from V and 1 base from J; bases unmatched to any gene: 6. Germline V gives CDR1 LGHNA, CDR2 YSLEER. The CDR3 spells CASSQDPAGFAKNIQYF. The CDR3 DNA reads as TGCGCCAGCAGCCAAGATCCAGCGGGATTTGCCAAAAACATTCAGTACTTC.

This chain's CDR3 is CASGSGGSTDTQYF. As DNA, the CDR3 is TGCGCCAGCGGTAGCGGGGGAAGCACAGATACGCAGTATTTT. The rearrangement joins TRBV10-1 to TRBJ2-3; 9 nucleotides align to TRBD2. The CDR3 length is 14 residues. Looked up from germline, CDR1 is WNHNN and CDR2 is SYGVQD (reference sequence). Germline trimming cut 8 bases from V and 0 bases from J; bases unmatched to any gene: 3.

This clonotype was seen a handful of times. The chain joins TRBV5-1 to TRBJ2-5; D tentatively reads TRBD1 or TRBD2 (5 bases each). V was shortened by 4 bases and J by 3 bases, with 13 bases between the two germline ends. This CDR3 has 14 amino acids. Germline assignment: CDR1 SGHRS and CDR2 YFSETQ. The CDR3: CASSPGPGEETQYF. CDR3 sequence (DNA): TGCGCCAGCAGCCCGGGGCCCGGTGAAGAGACCCAGTACTTC.

This clonotype was counted at least ten times. The rearrangement uses TRBV7-2 and TRBJ2-1, with a weak D call TRBD1 (6 bases). Germline lookup yields CDR1 SGHTA and CDR2 FQGNSA. The length of the CDR3 is 12 residues. Trimming left V 3 bases short and J 6 bases short, with 6 bases between. The CDR3 loop reads CASSLDSNEQFF. The CDR3 DNA is TGTGCCAGCAGCTTGGACAGCAATGAGCAGTTCTTC.

V and J are TRBV20-1 and TRBJ1-5; D is perhaps TRBD1 (5 bases). The CDR3 is 16 amino acids. Trimming cost V 1 base and J 2 bases, with 15 bases left between them. CDR1 DFQATT and CDR2 SNEGSKA come from the germline V gene (reference sequence). The DNA of the CDR3 is TGCAGTGCTAGAGTCCCCGGGACGGGGGGCAATCAGCCCCAGCATTTT. Translation gives CSARVPGTGGNQPQHF.

A few counts support this clonotype. The V gene is TRBV10-3, the J gene TRBJ1-1; no definite D call. The CDR3 is made up of 14 amino acids. The germline gives CDR1 ENHRY, CDR2 SYGVKD. Trimming removed 2 bases from V and 1 base from J, with 8 bases in between. DNA for the CDR3: TGTGCCATCAGTGAGCCTCCAGGGAACACTGAAGCTTTCTTT. Protein: CAISEPPGNTEAFF.

The J gene is TRBJ2-7, the V gene TRBV12-3 or TRBV12-4, with D unclear. The CDR3 consists of 15 residues. V gave up 5 bases and J gave up 3 bases, with 17 bases separating them. Here the CDR3 reads CASSTRTEPSYEQYF. The CDR3 bases are TGTGCCAGCAGTACCCGGACGGAGCCAAGCTACGAGCAGTACTTC.

The count of this clonotype is one. V is TRBV7-3 and J is TRBJ2-1, with 13 bases fitting TRBD2. Germline loops: CDR1 SGHTA, CDR2 FQGTGA. CDR3 length equals 17 residues. Losses at the gene ends were 6 bases for V and 6 bases for J; bases not matched to a gene: 11. The CDR3 here is CASSYTSGGGPGNEQFF. The DNA of the CDR3 is TGTGCCAGCAGTTACACTAGCGGGGGGGGACCCGGCAATGAGCAGTTCTTC. Full variable domain (remainder filled in from reference TRBV7-3 and TRBJ2-1): GAGVSQTPSNKVTEKGKYVELRCDPISGHTALYWYRQSLGQGPEFLIYFQGTGAADDSGLPNDRFFAVRPEGSVSTLKIQRTERGDSAVYLCASSYTSGGGPGNEQFFGPGTRLTVL.

This sequence joins TRBV11-3 and TRBJ2-1, with 10 bases identical to TRBD2. With 10 bases clipped from V and 7 bases from J, the junction kept 4 bases outside the gene matches. Germline V gene data show CDR1 as SGHNT and CDR2 as YENEEA. This CDR3 contains 12 residues. CDR3 coding DNA: TGTGCCACTAGCGGGAGTCAAAATGAGCAGTTCTTC. It codes for CATSGSQNEQFF.

The chain employs TRBV20-1 and TRBJ2-2, with D tentatively TRBD1 or TRBD2 (6 bases each). The CDR3 spans 15 residues. The V end lost 5 bases, the J end lost 4 bases, and 17 bases lay between the germline ends. Germline loops: CDR1 DFQATT, CDR2 SNEGSKA (reference sequence). The CDR3 region has the DNA TGCAGTGCTGGACCGTGGGGGGCGGGCACCGGGGAGCTGTTTTTT. Translated, it gives CSAGPWGAGTGELFF.

The chain has TRBV20-1 and TRBJ1-4; maybe TRBD1 (6 bases). The CDR3 has 14 residues. Trimming took off 2 bases at V and 6 bases at J, with 13 bases between the two ends. CDR1 DFQATT and CDR2 SNEGSKA come from the germline V gene (reference sequence). This CDR3 is CSARRQGRDEKLFF. The CDR3 DNA sequence: TGCAGTGCTAGAAGGCAGGGGAGGGATGAAAAACTGTTTTTT.

This clonotype showed up just a few times. V and J are TRBV6-6 and TRBJ2-7, with D perhaps matching TRBD1 or TRBD2 (5 bases each). V was trimmed by 6 bases and J by 3 bases, leaving 9 bases between them. The CDR3 covers 12 residues. CDR1 and CDR2 from the germline V gene are MNHNY and SVGAGI (reference sequence). CDR3 bases: TGTGCCAGCAGGGGGGAAGGCTACGAGCAGTACTTC. This sequence encodes CASRGEGYEQYF.